This TCR beta chain derives from a study of cytomegalovirus exposure and HLA in healthy donors. Method: immunoSEQ multiplex PCR; TCRdb's copy keeps in-frame clones and lacks some. The table shows around 220,000 clones, with roughly 84% occurring only once. The CDR3 runs 16 residues. The germline CDR1 and CDR2 sequences are MNHEY and SVGAGI. With V trimmed by 4 bases and J by 2 bases, 11 bases remained unmatched. This TCR was recovered from a woman in her twenties or thirties in good health and CMV-seropositive. Source material: PBMCs. This rearrangement joins TRBV6-5 to TRBJ2-7; 7 bases fit TRBD1. The CDR3 DNA is TGTGCCAGCAGTTCTCCTACAGGGGTTTCCCCCTACGAGCAGTACTTC. This gives the protein CASSSPTGVSPYEQYF.